A few counts support the clone carrying this T cell receptor (beta chain). V gave up 5 bases and J gave up 3 bases; unmatched junction bases: 4. The germline CDR1 and CDR2 sequences are SGHVS and FNYEAQ. The CDR3 is made up of 14 amino acids. This specimen comes from a study of T cells in Graves' hyperthyroidism and ophthalmopathy. Amplification targeted TCR beta CDR3 regions from RNA transcripts. A first-round RT-PCR of the TCR CDR3 used the HTBI primer set. Via MiXCR, TCRdb re-called the multiplex PCR reads, giving one row per CDR3 protein. The data contain 500,000 to 600,000 distinct CDR3 sequences, just over 45% of them singletons.

V and J are TRBV7-6 and TRBJ2-3, with TRBD1 matching 8 bases. Source material: peripheral blood or thyroid tissue (not recorded which). The TCR sequence derives from a woman between 18 and 30 years old with Graves' hyperthyroidism. The CDR3 sequence: CASSPTGGTDTQYF. The CDR3 coding sequence is TGTGCCAGCAGCCCCACAGGGGGTACAGATACGCAGTATTTT.